Sequencing of this T cell receptor (beta chain) was carried out in a study of OX40 agonist ivuxolimab in advanced cancers. In the study overall: Among those enrolled, mean age was about 60 years (range about 23 to 79) and 82.7% were male.

Details on this clone: Its specificity is not known.

Only in-frame clones appear in the TCRdb table, and some are missing; sequencing was by immunoSEQ multiplex PCR. The sample shows about 70,000 clones, 80% to 85% of them seen only once. Study observations and caveats: By week 6 at 0.1 to 3.0 mg/kg, blood CD4+ and CD8+ T cells had expanded clonally. Some patients who did not respond also had low normalized T-cell clonal expansion.

This clonotype originated in an adult with an advanced solid tumor such as melanoma, head and neck, liver or kidney cancer. Sequenced material: CD4+ or CD8+ T cells sorted from blood, taken in a trial of the OX40 agonist ivuxolimab.

CDR3 sequence (DNA): TGCAGCGTTGCGGGACTAGCGGGGCTCAATGAGCAGTTCTTC. It yields the protein CSVAGLAGLNEQFF. The chain joins TRBV29-1 to TRBJ2-1, with 13 bases matching TRBD2. The CDR3 sequence is 14 residues long. Germline V CDR1 and CDR2: SQVTM, ANQGSEA. The ends lost 4 bases at V and 6 bases at J; junction bases unmatched: 3.